The 10 T cell receptor beta chains reported below all come from one sample, sequenced in a study of CD8 T cells in Susac syndrome. Random hexamers were used to reverse transcribe an amount of about 0.5 to 1 ug RNA. TCRdb reprocessed the immunoSEQ multiplex PCR reads via MiXCR and lists one record per CDR3 protein. The repertoire holds around 170,000 distinct CDR3 sequences, with about 90% as singletons. Sequencing used CD4+ T cells from PBMCs. The source is a human donor in good health.

The rearrangement links TRBV5-4 to TRBJ2-1; 8 bases are shared with TRBD2. V lost 4 bases and J lost 12; bases outside the gene matches: 24. In germline, CDR1 is SGHNT, CDR2 YYREEE (reference sequence). The CDR3 totals 18 residues. The CDR3 reads CASSTGSPGLVSGIGQFF. CDR3 nucleotides: TGTGCCAGCAGCACCGGCTCGCCGGGACTAGTTTCTGGTATAGGGCAGTTCTTC.

The chain uses TRBV7-2 and TRBJ1-2, with TRBD1 matching 7 bases. The ends lost 3 bases at V and 4 bases at J; junction bases unmatched: 5. The CDR3 is 14 amino acids. Looked up from germline, CDR1 is SGHTA and CDR2 is FQGNSA. CDR3 sequence (DNA): TGTGCCAGCAGCTTGTTACAGGGGTCCTATGGCTACACCTTC. Protein sequence: CASSLLQGSYGYTF.

J is TRBJ2-2 and V is TRBV5-8; D might be TRBD1 (5 bases). The CDR3 runs 16 residues. Germline V lookup: CDR1 SGHTS, CDR2 YDEGEE. V dropped 2 bases and J dropped 3 bases, with 14 bases sitting between them. The CDR3 DNA reads TGTGCCAGCAGCTTAAGACTGGGGCGAGACACCGGGGAGCTGTTTTTT. It encodes CASSLRLGRDTGELFF.

This clonotype was picked up one time. The chain links TRBV2 to TRBJ2-5; D not certain. Per the germline V gene, CDR1 is SNHLY and CDR2 is FYNNEI. This CDR3 has 13 residues. V lost 6 bases to trimming and J lost 2 bases, with 10 bases between them. The CDR3 bases are TGTGCCAGCAGCCGGTTTCGGCAAGAGACCCAGTACTTC. As protein: CASSRFRQETQYF.

The chain has TRBV9 and TRBJ2-7, with TRBD1 matching over 9 bases. This CDR3 comprises 16 residues. V was clipped by 0 bases and J by 3 bases; unmatched bases: 7. CDR1 SGDLS and CDR2 YYNGEE come from the germline V gene. The CDR3 DNA reads as TGTGCCAGCAGCGTAGCCCCGGGACAGGGAGACTACGAGCAGTACTTC. This translates into CASSVAPGQGDYEQYF.

The chain joins TRBV7-9 to TRBJ1-1; D perhaps matches TRBD1 (6 bases). The V and J ends lost 2 bases and 3 bases respectively, with 10 bases between them. Germline CDR1 is SEHNR and CDR2 is FQNEAQ (reference sequence). The CDR3 is 14 residues long. The CDR3 nucleotides read TGTGCCAGCAGCTTAAGGGGGGCGGACACTGAAGCTTTCTTT. It yields the protein CASSLRGADTEAFF.

Here the CDR3 reads CANHGTAPNYGYTF. The CDR3 DNA sequence: TGTGCCAACCACGGGACAGCTCCTAACTATGGCTACACCTTC. J is TRBJ1-2 and V is TRBV6-5; TRBD1 aligns across 7 bases. CDR1 MNHEY and CDR2 SVGAGI come from the germline V gene. This CDR3 spans 14 amino acids. Germline trimming cut 10 bases from V and 0 bases from J; bases unmatched to any gene: 8.

V gene TRBV28 combines with J gene TRBJ2-2; a weak D match, TRBD2 (5 bases). The CDR3 has 11 amino acids. Germline V gene sequence: CDR1 MDHEN, CDR2 SYDVKM. V was trimmed by 8 bases and J by 11 bases, leaving 12 bases between them. CDR3 in DNA: TGTGCCAGCCGAGGGTTCGGCGAGCTGTTTTTT. It yields the protein CASRGFGELFF. The entire variable domain, with the rest obtained from reference TRBV28 and TRBJ2-2, is as follows: DVKVTQSSRYLVKRTGEKVFLECVQDMDHENMFWYRQDPGLGLRLIYFSYDVKMKEKGDIPEGYSVSREKKERFSLILESASTNQTSMYLCASRGFGELFFGEGSRLTVL.

The chain has TRBV2 and TRBJ2-2; TRBD2 aligns across 10 bases. The CDR3 sequence is 17 residues long. V was pared by 6 bases and J by 4 bases, with 11 bases of the junction left unmatched. Per germline, CDR1 SNHLY and CDR2 FYNNEI. In nucleotides, the CDR3 is TGTGCCAGCAGCCCTAGCGGGAGAAGTTCGGTCACCGGGGAGCTGTTTTTT. Translated, it gives CASSPSGRSSVTGELFF.

The CDR3 protein is CSVTVSTDPQPLKNFNYGYTF. For the CDR3, the DNA is TGCAGCGTTACGGTCAGCACGGACCCGCAGCCCCTCAAGAACTTTAACTATGGCTACACCTTC. This chain connects TRBV29-1 to TRBJ1-2; D not certain. Trimming cost V 5 bases and J 1 base, with 35 bases left between them. The CDR3 loop spans 21 amino acids. From germline, CDR1 is SQVTM and CDR2 ANQGSEA.